A selection of T cell receptor beta chains follows, all from one sample in a study of cytomegalovirus exposure and HLA in healthy donors. Sequencing used immunoSEQ multiplex PCR; TCRdb keeps in-frame clones, though not all of them. The table lists some 150,000 clones, approximately 80% of them singletons. The specimen was PBMCs. These receptor sequences come from a woman aged 18-29 years in good health and CMV-seronegative. CDR3s include the opening cysteine and the closing phenylalanine or tryptophan. The D gene is left open where the match is weak. Not every row has a clone size; where given, it reads once, few, many or a size class.

TRBJ2-6,.,TRBD2,TRBV9,CASSGPPGLAGFSGANVLTF,TGTGCCAGCAGCGGACCCCCGGGACTAGCGGGTTTCTCTGGGGCCAACGTCCTGACTTTC
TRBJ2-3,.,.,TRBV6-5,CASSYSRVYADTQYF,TGTGCCAGCAGTTACTCCAGGGTATATGCAGATACGCAGTATTTT
TRBJ2-2,.,.,TRBV28,CASSPTPGQNTGELFF,TGTGCCAGCAGCCCGACCCCGGGACAGAACACCGGGGAGCTGTTTTTT
TRBJ2-7,few,.,TRBV28,CASSLAPSSYEQYF,TGTGCCAGCAGTCTAGCGCCTAGCTCCTACGAGCAGTACTTC
TRBJ2-1,.,.,TRBV5-4,CASSLVVRDKLSSYNEQFF,TGTGCCAGCAGCTTGGTCGTTCGGGACAAATTGAGCTCCTACAATGAGCAGTTCTTC
TRBJ1-4,.,.,TRBV7-2,CASSPSNEKLFF,TGTGCCAGCAGCCCCTCTAATGAAAAACTGTTTTTT
TRBJ2-2,.,.,TRBV6-1,CASSFGQTTGELFF,TGTGCCAGCAGTTTTGGACAGACCACCGGGGAGCTGTTTTTT
TRBJ2-5,.,TRBD2,TRBV27,CASSLSSGSGETQYF,TGTGCCAGCAGTTTATCTAGCGGGAGTGGGGAGACCCAGTACTTC
TRBJ1-2,.,.,TRBV25-1,CASSFTAGNSGYTF,TGTGCCAGCAGTTTCACGGCAGGGAATAGTGGCTACACCTTC
TRBJ2-2,few,TRBD1,TRBV2,CASSELGQANTGELFF,TGTGCCAGCAGTGAATTAGGACAGGCGAACACCGGGGAGCTGTTTTTT
TRBJ1-4,.,.,TRBV7-2,CASSPSSNEKLFF,TGTGCCAGCAGCCCCTCTTCCAATGAAAAACTGTTTTTT
TRBJ2-7,.,.,TRBV29-1,CREPGIYEQYF,TGCAGGGAGCCCGGCATCTACGAGCAGTACTTC
TRBJ2-1,few,TRBD2,TRBV10-3,CAISDRAGASYNEQFF,TGTGCCATCAGTGATCGCGCGGGAGCTTCCTACAATGAGCAGTTCTTC
TRBJ1-2,.,TRBD1,TRBV28,CASSSGQGDLYGYTF,TGTGCCAGCAGTTCAGGACAGGGGGATCTCTATGGCTACACCTTC
TRBJ2-7,.,TRBD2,TRBV5-6,CASSWAGTSGPYEQYF,TGTGCCAGCAGCTGGGCCGGGACTAGCGGTCCCTACGAGCAGTACTTC
TRBJ2-2,.,TRBD1,TRBV4-2,CASSQEPGQGANTGELFF,TGTGCCAGCAGCCAAGAACCGGGACAGGGGGCGAACACCGGGGAGCTGTTTTTT
TRBJ2-7,.,TRBD1,TRBV19,CASSNPNQTGSYEQYF,TGTGCCAGTAGCAACCCGAACCAGACAGGGAGCTACGAGCAGTACTTC
TRBJ1-3,once,.,TRBV25-1,CASSPIGGPGNTIYF,TGTGCCAGCAGTCCTATCGGGGGGCCTGGAAACACCATATATTTT
TRBJ2-7,.,TRBD1,TRBV9,CASSVGQGTYEQYF,TGCGCCAGCAGCGTAGGACAGGGCACCTACGAGCAGTACTTC
TRBJ1-1,.,.,TRBV5-4,CASSLDMGEAFF,TGTGCCAGCAGCTTGGATATGGGCGAAGCTTTCTTT
TRBJ1-4,.,TRBD1,TRBV11-2,CASSLDRGYEKLFF,TGTGCCAGCAGCTTGGACAGGGGTTATGAAAAACTGTTTTTT
TRBJ2-7,few,TRBD2,TRBV5-4,CASSLGLATTYEQYF,TGTGCCAGCAGCTTGGGACTAGCGACGACCTACGAGCAGTACTTC
TRBJ2-1,.,TRBD2,TRBV11-2,CASSLYGSSGSMTYNEQFF,TGTGCCAGCAGCTTATATGGGTCTAGCGGGAGCATGACCTACAATGAGCAGTTCTTC
TRBJ2-1,.,.,TRBV5-4,CASSFARESYNEQFF,TGTGCCAGCAGCTTCGCCCGGGAGTCGTACAATGAGCAGTTCTTC
TRBJ1-2,once,.,TRBV6-5,CASSPQGWCGYTF,TGTGCCAGCAGCCCACAGGGATGGTGTGGCTACACCTTC
TRBJ2-7,.,.,TRBV2,CASSVDSYEQYF,TGTGCCAGCAGTGTTGACAGCTACGAGCAGTACTTC
TRBJ2-3,.,TRBD1,TRBV4-2,CASSPSGTGGITDTQYF,TGTGCCAGCAGCCCTTCCGGGACAGGGGGTATCACAGATACGCAGTATTTT
TRBJ2-3,.,TRBD2,TRBV18,CASSPSGTTDTQYF,TGTGCCAGCTCACCTAGCGGGACCACAGATACGCAGTATTTT
TRBJ2-7,.,TRBD1,TRBV27,CASSAAGTGDEQYF,TGTGCCAGCAGCGCAGCCGGGACAGGGGACGAGCAGTACTTC
TRBJ1-2,once,TRBD1,TRBV19,CASSIDNTGTEYGYTF,TGTGCCAGTAGTATAGATAATACCGGGACAGAATATGGCTACACCTTC
TRBJ2-1,.,.,TRBV14,CASSQVQAGNEQFF,TGTGCCAGCAGCCAAGTTCAGGCTGGGAATGAGCAGTTCTTC
TRBJ2-1,.,TRBD2,TRBV9,CASSVAEGLARGYNEQFF,TGTGCCAGCAGCGTAGCGGAGGGACTAGCGAGGGGGTACAATGAGCAGTTCTTC
TRBJ2-1,.,.,TRBV6-6,CASSPVGNEQFF,TGTGCCAGCAGTCCGGTCGGCAATGAGCAGTTCTTC
TRBJ2-1,.,.,TRBV7-2,CASSTRTSGSYGEQFF,TGTGCCAGCAGCACACGCACATCCGGGAGTTACGGTGAGCAGTTCTTC
TRBJ2-7,.,TRBD2,TRBV11-2,CASSLLWRERSSYEQYF,TGTGCCAGCAGCTTATTGTGGCGGGAGAGGTCCTCCTACGAGCAGTACTTC
TRBJ1-2,.,.,TRBV19,CASSIGGESRGYTF,TGTGCCAGTAGTATAGGGGGGGAGTCGCGTGGCTACACCTTC
TRBJ2-1,.,TRBD2,TRBV5-1,CASSSQREIEQFF,TGCGCCAGCAGTTCCCAGCGGGAGATCGAGCAGTTCTTC
TRBJ1-5,.,.,TRBV27,CASSLRGLNQPQHF,TGTGCCAGCAGTTTGCGGGGGCTCAATCAGCCCCAGCATTTT
TRBJ2-7,.,.,TRBV28,CASVENRDYEQYF,TGTGCCAGCGTCGAAAACAGGGATTACGAGCAGTACTTC
TRBJ1-3,once,.,TRBV27,CASSLGQSGNTIYF,TGTGCCAGCAGTCTCGGACAGTCTGGAAACACCATATATTTT